The T cell receptor beta chain described here comes from a study of human T cells and chemical hapten exposure. Described time point: healthy volunteer bleed at 2 weeks. Blood, whole and unfractionated, served as the source for total RNA extraction. Study-wide points: TCRs exceeding 1 in 1000 frequency stayed unchanged with DPC sensitization.

Individual cDNA molecules in this library carried unique molecular identifiers. How the authors handled the data: Per-sample TCR counts ranged from about 20,000 to 700,000, median 95,638. TCRdb passed the RACE reads through MiXCR, listing each CDR3 protein once. The V and J calls were not made by the authors but by TCRdb's processing. This sample yields 100,000 to 150,000 distinct CDR3 sequences, of which about 9% are seen a single time; 1.5% to 2% belongs to the top ten. The V and J ends lost 5 bases and 10 bases respectively, with 11 bases between them. The CDR3 spans 12 residues. CDR1 and CDR2 (germline): SGHTA, FQGNSA. A word on this clonotype: Antigen unknown.

This chain uses TRBV7-2 with TRBJ1-4, with a weak D call TRBD1 (6 bases). The sequence derives from a male donor in good health. Some clones in this sample may be carry-over from other donors' samples. The sample taken for sequencing was whole blood. In nucleotides, the CDR3 is TGTGCCAGCAGCACGACAGGTCGAAAACTGTTTTTT. It encodes CASSTTGRKLFF.